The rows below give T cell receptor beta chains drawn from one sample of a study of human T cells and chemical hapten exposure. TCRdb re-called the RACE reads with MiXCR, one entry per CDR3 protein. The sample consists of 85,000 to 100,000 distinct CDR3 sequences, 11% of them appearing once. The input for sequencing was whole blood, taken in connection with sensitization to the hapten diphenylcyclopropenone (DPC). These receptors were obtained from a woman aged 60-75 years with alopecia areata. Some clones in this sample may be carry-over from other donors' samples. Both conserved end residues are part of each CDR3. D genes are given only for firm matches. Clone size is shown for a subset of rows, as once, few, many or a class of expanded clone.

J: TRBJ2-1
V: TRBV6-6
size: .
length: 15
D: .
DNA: TGTGCCAGCAGTTCAAGGACAGCGGGCTACAATGAGCAGTTCTTC
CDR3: CASSSRTAGYNEQFF

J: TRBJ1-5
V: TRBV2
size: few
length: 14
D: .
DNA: TGTGCCAGCAGTGTATACGGGTCGGATCAGCCCCAGCATTTT
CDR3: CASSVYGSDQPQHF

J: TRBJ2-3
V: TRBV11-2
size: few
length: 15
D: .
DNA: TGTGCCAGCAGCTTAGAGGTCCTAGCGTCATATACGCAGTATTTT
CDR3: CASSLEVLASYTQYF

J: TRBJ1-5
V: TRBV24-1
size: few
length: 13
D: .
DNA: TGTGCCACCAGTGAACGGGGAAGCCAGCCCCAGCATTTT
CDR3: CATSERGSQPQHF

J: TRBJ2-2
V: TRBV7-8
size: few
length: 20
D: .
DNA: TGTGCCAGCAGCTTAGCCACCAGGGGAACCACCACCATGAACACCGGGGAGCTGTTTTTT
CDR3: CASSLATRGTTTMNTGELFF

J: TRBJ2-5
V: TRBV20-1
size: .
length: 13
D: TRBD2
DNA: TGCGGTTCAGGGACTAGTATTCGGGAGACCCAGTACTTC
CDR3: CGSGTSIRETQYF

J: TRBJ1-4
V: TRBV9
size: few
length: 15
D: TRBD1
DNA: TGTGCCAGCAGCGCGTCGACAGGGGGATATGAAAAACTGTTTTTT
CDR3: CASSASTGGYEKLFF

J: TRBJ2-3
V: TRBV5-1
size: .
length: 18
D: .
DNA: TGCGCCAGCAGCTTGGGAGCTAGTACGGTCCTAGTAGGAGATACGCAGTATTTT
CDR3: CASSLGASTVLVGDTQYF

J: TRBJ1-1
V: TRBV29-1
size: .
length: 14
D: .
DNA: TGCAGCGGGAAGGCGAGGGAGTGGAACACTGTAGCTTTCTTT
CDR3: CSGKAREWNTVAFF

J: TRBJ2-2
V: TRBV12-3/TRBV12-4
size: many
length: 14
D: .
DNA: TGTGCCAGCAGTTTAGTGACGGACACCGGGGAGCTGTTTTTT
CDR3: CASSLVTDTGELFF

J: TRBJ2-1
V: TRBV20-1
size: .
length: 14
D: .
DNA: TGCAGTGCTTTGGCGTGGGGGCAGGACAATGAGCAGTTCTTC
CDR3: CSALAWGQDNEQFF

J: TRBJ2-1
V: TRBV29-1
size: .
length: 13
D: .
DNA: TGCAGCGTTGAAGGGCTAGCGCGTAATGAGCAGTTCTTC
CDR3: CSVEGLARNEQFF

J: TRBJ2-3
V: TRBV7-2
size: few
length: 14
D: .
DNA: TGTGCCAGCAGCTTAGCGGGGGGGCTGGATACGCAGTATTTT
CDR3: CASSLAGGLDTQYF

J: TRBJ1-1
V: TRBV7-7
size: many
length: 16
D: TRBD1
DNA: TGTGCTAGCAGCCCACTACCGGGACAGGGAGGGACTGAAGCTTTCTTT
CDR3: CASSPLPGQGGTEAFF

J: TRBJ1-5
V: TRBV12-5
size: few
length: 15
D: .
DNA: TGTGCTAGTCAAAAAAAGACAGATAGCAATCAGCCCCAGCATTTT
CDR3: CASQKKTDSNQPQHF

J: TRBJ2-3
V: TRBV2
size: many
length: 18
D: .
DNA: TGTGCCAGCAGTCGACGCTACTTAGCGTCTTCTAGCACAGATACGCAGTATTTT
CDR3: CASSRRYLASSSTDTQYF

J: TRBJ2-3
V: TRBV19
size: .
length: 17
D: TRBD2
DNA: TGTGCCAGTAGTATGCGGGAAGCGGGGACCTACACAGATACGCAGTATTTT
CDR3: CASSMREAGTYTDTQYF

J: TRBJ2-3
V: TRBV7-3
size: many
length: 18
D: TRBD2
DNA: TGTGCCAGCAGCTTAATCCCCCCGATAGCGGGGGGGCCAAATACGCAGTATTTT
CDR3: CASSLIPPIAGGPNTQYF

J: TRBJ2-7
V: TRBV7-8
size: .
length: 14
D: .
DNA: TGTGCCAGCAGCCTCATCCGACAAGCCTACGAGCAGTACTTC
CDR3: CASSLIRQAYEQYF

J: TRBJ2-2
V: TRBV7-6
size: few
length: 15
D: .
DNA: TGTGCCAGCAGCCCCACCGTCGGGGGATCCGGGGAGCTGTTTTTT
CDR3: CASSPTVGGSGELFF

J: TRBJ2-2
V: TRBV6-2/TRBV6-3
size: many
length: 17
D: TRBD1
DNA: TGTGCCAGCAGATTATACCAGGGGGCTCGGAACACCGGGGAGCTGTTTTTT
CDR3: CASRLYQGARNTGELFF

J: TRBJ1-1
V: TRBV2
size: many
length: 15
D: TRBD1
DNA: TGTGCCAGCAGCCCCCGGACAGGGTTCGACACTGAAGCTTTCTTT
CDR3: CASSPRTGFDTEAFF

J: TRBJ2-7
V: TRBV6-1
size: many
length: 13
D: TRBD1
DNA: TGTGCCAGCCGTGGACAGGGGGACCTCGAGCAGTACTTC
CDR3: CASRGQGDLEQYF

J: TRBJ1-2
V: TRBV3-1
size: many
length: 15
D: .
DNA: TGTGCCAGCAGCCACCAACTAGACGCCCACTATGGCTACACCTTC
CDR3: CASSHQLDAHYGYTF

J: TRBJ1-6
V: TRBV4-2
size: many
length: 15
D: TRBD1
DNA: TGTGCCAGCAGCCGAGCGACAGGGGGAAATTCACCCCTCCACTTT
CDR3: CASSRATGGNSPLHF

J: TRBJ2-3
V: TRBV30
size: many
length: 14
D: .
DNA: TGTGCCTGGAGCCCCCTTTTGAGCACAGATACGCAGTATTTT
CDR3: CAWSPLLSTDTQYF

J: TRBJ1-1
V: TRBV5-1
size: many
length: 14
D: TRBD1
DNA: TGCGCCAGCAGCTTGGAGGGCAGGGGGGTTTCTGCTTTCTTT
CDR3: CASSLEGRGVSAFF

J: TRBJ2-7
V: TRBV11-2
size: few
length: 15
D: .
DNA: TGTGCCAGCAGCTTAGGTGGGACGGACTCCCGCGAGCAGTACTTC
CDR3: CASSLGGTDSREQYF

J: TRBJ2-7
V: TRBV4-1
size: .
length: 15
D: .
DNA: TGCGCCAGCAGCCAAGATTCGGGGGCCTCCCGCGAGCAGTACTTC
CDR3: CASSQDSGASREQYF

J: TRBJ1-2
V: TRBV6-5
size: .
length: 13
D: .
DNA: TGTGCCAGCAGTTATACAGCTAACTATGGCTACACCTTC
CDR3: CASSYTANYGYTF

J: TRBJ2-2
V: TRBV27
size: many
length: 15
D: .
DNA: TGTGCCAGCTCAGTTTGGGGTAGGGGCACCGGGGAGCTGTTTTTT
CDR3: CASSVWGRGTGELFF

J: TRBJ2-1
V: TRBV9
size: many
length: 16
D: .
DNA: TGTGCCAGCAGCTCCCGGGGGGCAGCCAACAACCAGGAGCAGTTCTTC
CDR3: CASSSRGAANNQEQFF

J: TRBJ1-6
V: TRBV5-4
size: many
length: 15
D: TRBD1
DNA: TGTGCCAGCAGCTGGGGGACAGGGGAGGATTCACCCCTCCACTTT
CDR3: CASSWGTGEDSPLHF

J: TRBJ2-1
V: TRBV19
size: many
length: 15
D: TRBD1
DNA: TGTGCCAGTCACCCAATGGGACAGACAAGGGGTGAGCAGTTCTTC
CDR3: CASHPMGQTRGEQFF

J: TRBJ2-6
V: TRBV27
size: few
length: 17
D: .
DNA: TGTGCCAGCAGTTTTCTATCACCACCATCTGGGGCCAACGTCCTGACTTTC
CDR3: CASSFLSPPSGANVLTF

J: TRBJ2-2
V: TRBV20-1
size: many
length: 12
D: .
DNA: TGCAGTGCTAGTAGGGCATCCGGGGAGCTGTTTTTT
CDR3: CSASRASGELFF

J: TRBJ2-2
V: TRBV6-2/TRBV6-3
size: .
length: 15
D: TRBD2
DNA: TGTGCCAGCAGTCCCCGGACTAGCCCTTACGGGGAGCTGTTTTTT
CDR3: CASSPRTSPYGELFF

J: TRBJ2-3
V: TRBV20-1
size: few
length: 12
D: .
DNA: TGCAGTGTGGTACAGGGCACAGATACGCAGTATTTT
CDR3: CSVVQGTDTQYF

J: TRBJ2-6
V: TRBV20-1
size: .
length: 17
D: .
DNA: TGCAGTGCCCCTTTTCAGGGCCGCTTCTCTGGGGCCAACGTCCTGACTTTC
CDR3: CSAPFQGRFSGANVLTF

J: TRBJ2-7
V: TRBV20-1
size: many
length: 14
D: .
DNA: TGCAGTGCTCGGCGCTGGGACGGATTCTACGAGCAGTACTTC
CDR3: CSARRWDGFYEQYF

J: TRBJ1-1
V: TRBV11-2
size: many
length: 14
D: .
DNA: TGTGCCAGCAGCTCACCATCTATGAACACTGAAGCTTTCTTT
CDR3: CASSSPSMNTEAFF

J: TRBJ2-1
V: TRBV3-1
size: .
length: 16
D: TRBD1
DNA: TGTGCCAGCAGCCAAGTCTTCTGGACAGGGCAGAATGAGCAGTTCTTC
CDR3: CASSQVFWTGQNEQFF

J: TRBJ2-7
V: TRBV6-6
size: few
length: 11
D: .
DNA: TGTGCCAGCAGTTACGACTACGAGCAGTACTTC
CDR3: CASSYDYEQYF

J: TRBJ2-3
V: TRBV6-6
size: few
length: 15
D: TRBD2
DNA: TGTGCCAGCAACAGACTAGCGGGGGACACAGATACGCAGTATTTT
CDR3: CASNRLAGDTDTQYF

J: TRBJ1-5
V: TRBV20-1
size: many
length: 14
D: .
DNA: TGCAGTGCTAGGGTCCGGGACTATAATCAGCCCCAGCATTTT
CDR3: CSARVRDYNQPQHF

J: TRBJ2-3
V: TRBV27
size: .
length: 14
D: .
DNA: TGTGCCAGCAGTTCAGGGGGGGTCACAGATACGCAGTATTTT
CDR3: CASSSGGVTDTQYF

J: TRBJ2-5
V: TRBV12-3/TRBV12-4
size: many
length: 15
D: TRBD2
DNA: TGTGCCAGCAGTTTGGGTGCTAGCGGGGAAGAGACCCAGTACTTC
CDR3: CASSLGASGEETQYF

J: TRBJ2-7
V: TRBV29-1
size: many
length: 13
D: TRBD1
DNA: TGCAGCGTTCGCCGGGACAGGGGTTACGAGCAGTACTTC
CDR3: CSVRRDRGYEQYF

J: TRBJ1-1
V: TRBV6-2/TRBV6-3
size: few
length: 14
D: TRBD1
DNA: TGTGCCAGCAGTTACTCGACAGGGGAGACTGAAGCTTTCTTT
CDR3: CASSYSTGETEAFF

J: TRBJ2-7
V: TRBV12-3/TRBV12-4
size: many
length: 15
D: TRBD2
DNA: TGTGCCAGCAGTTGGACTAGCGGGACCTCCTACGAGCAGTACTTC
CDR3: CASSWTSGTSYEQYF

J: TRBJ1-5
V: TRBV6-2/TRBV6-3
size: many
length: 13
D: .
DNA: TGTGCCAGCAGTCAGCCCCCATTTCAGCCCCAGCATTTT
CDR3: CASSQPPFQPQHF

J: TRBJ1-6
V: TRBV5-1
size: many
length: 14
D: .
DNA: TGCGCCACCCGAGGAGGCGCCGATAATTCACCCCTCCACTTT
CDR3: CATRGGADNSPLHF